This T cell receptor (beta chain) is drawn from a study of blood T cells in healthy people across ages. This clonotype was counted only a few times. V was pared by 6 bases and J by 4 bases, with 15 bases between. This CDR3 has 14 amino acids. Germline assignment: CDR1 SGHAT and CDR2 FQNNGV. The second PCR ran about 6 to 12 cycles with a sample-barcoded 5' primer and J-beta primers. Each single sample gave us at least 2.5 million CDR3-containing paired-end reads. Each CDR3 protein gets one entry after TCRdb re-called the 5' RACE reads with MiXCR. The repertoire includes roughly 800,000 distinct CDR3 sequences, about a quarter of them detected once, and 3% sits in the top ten. This same sample was also taken into another study, of T cells of mothers and their children. As reported in that work: Reads recorded for TCR beta CDR3 numbered over 9.5 million per mother and around 2.8 million per child. Unrelated mother-child pairs always had slightly, but never significantly, lower normalized overlap than related pairs.

The receptor's source is a boy aged 5 to 17 in good health. The V call is TRBV11-2, the J call TRBJ1-2, with unresolved D. Source material: blood. CDR3 amino acids: CASRDWAGTYGYTF. CDR3 nucleotides: TGTGCCAGCAGGGATTGGGCAGGCACCTATGGCTACACCTTC.